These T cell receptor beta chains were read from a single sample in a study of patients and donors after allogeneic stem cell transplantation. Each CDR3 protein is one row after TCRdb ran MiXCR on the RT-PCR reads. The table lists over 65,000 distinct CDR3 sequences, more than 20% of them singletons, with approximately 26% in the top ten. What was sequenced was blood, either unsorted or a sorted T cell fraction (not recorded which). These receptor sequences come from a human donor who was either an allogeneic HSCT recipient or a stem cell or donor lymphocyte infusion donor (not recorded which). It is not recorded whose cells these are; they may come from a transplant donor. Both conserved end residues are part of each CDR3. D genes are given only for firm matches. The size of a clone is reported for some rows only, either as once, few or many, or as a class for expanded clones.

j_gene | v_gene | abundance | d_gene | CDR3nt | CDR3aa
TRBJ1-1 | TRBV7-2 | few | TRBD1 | TGTGCCAGCAGCGCCCTTCTTACAGGGGATGGGGGGAACACTGAAGCTTTCTTT | CASSALLTGDGGNTEAFF
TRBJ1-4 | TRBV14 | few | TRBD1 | TGTGCCAGCAGCGCCCGACAGGGGCTCCCGCCGGAAAAACTGTTTTTT | CASSARQGLPPEKLFF
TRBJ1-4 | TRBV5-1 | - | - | TGCGCCAGCAGCCCCGGGGCAGGGACTAATGAAAAACTGTTTTTT | CASSPGAGTNEKLFF
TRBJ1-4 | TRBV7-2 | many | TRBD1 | TGTGCCAGCAGCTTGGCCGGGACAGGTTTTGAAAAACTGTTTTTT | CASSLAGTGFEKLFF
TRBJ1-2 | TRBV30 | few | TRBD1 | TGTGCCTGGACCCGACAGGGAGAGAAATATGGCTACACCTTC | CAWTRQGEKYGYTF
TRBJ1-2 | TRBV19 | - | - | TGTGCCAGTGGGAGTATGCCCGACTATGGCTACACCTTC | CASGSMPDYGYTF
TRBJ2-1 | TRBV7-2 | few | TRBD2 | TGTGCCAGCAGCTTGCCGGGACTAGCGGGAAGCAATGAGCAGTTCTTC | CASSLPGLAGSNEQFF
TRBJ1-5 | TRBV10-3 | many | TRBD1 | TGTGCCATCAGTGAATCAGACAGGGACAATCAGCCCCAGCATTTT | CAISESDRDNQPQHF
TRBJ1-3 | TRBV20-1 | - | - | TGCAGTGCTATACTAGATGGAAACACCATATATTTT | CSAILDGNTIYF
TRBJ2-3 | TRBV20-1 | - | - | TGCAGTGCCAACTCTCTCGCTAGCGCCCGCACAGATACGCAGTATTTT | CSANSLASARTDTQYF
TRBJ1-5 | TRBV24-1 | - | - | TGTGCCACCCAGGACAGATTTGGCCAGCCCCAGCATTTT | CATQDRFGQPQHF
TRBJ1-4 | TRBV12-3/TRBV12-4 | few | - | TGTGCCAGCAGCCATAGGGGACGCCCAGAAGGCGTAAAACTGTTTTTT | CASSHRGRPEGVKLFF
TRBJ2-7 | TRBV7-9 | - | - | TGTGCCAGCAGCTTAGCGCGGGGACAGCTCTCCTACGAGCAGTACTTC | CASSLARGQLSYEQYF
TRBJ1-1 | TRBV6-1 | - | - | TGTGCCAGCAGTGAACGGGAGAACACTGAAGCTTTCTTT | CASSERENTEAFF
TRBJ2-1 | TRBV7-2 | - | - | TGTGCCAGCAGCTCGCCCCAGACGAATGAGCAGTTCTTC | CASSSPQTNEQFF
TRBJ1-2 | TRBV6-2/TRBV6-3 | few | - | TGTGCCAGCAGCCAAGGCCGGCGGTTTATCTATGGCTACACCTTC | CASSQGRRFIYGYTF
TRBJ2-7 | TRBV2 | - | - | TGTGCCACTAAAACCGGGCTTCCCAGCGAGCAGTACTTC | CATKTGLPSEQYF
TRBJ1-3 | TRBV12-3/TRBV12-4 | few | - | TGTGCCAGCAGTTTCGGCCTAAACACCATATATTTT | CASSFGLNTIYF
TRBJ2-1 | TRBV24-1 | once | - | TGTGCCACCAGTGATTTGGGGGGGCCCCCCTACAATGAGCAGTTCTTC | CATSDLGGPPYNEQFF
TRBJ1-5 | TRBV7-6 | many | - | TGTGCCAGCAGCTTAAAGGTCAATCAGCCCCAGCATTTT | CASSLKVNQPQHF
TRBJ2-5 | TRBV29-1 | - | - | TGCAGCGTTGAAGACTTGCAGAAAGAGACCCAGTACTTC | CSVEDLQKETQYF
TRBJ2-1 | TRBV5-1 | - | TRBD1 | TGCGCCAGCAGCGGTACAGGGGGCCCCTACAATGAGCAGTTCTTC | CASSGTGGPYNEQFF
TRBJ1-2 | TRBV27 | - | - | TGTGCCAGCAGTTTAAGGCTTTGGGGGGCTCTTAACTATGGCTACACCTTC | CASSLRLWGALNYGYTF
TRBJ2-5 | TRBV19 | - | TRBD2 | TGTGCCAGTAGTAAACAGCGGGGGGGTAGCCAGTACTTC | CASSKQRGGSQYF
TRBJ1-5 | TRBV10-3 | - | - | TGTGCCATCAGCTCGGGTCCCCCGGGGCAGCCCCAGCATTTT | CAISSGPPGQPQHF
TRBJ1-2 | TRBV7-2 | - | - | TGTGCCAGCAGCTTTGGCGTCGCCTTGGGAGGCTACACCTTC | CASSFGVALGGYTF
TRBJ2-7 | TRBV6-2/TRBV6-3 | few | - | TGTGCCAGCAGCCTAACCGGGATCTCGCTTTCCTACGAGCAGTACTTC | CASSLTGISLSYEQYF
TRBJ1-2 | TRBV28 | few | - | TGTGCCAGCACCAGCCCCGGTCGGTGGGATGGCTACACCTTC | CASTSPGRWDGYTF
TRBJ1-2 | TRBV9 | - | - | TGTGCCAGCAGCGTAGCTACTTTTGGGGACTCCTATGGCTACACCTTC | CASSVATFGDSYGYTF
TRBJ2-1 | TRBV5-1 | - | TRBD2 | TGCGCCAGCAGCTCCACAGGCGGGGGGGGTTCCTACAATGAGCAGTTCTTC | CASSSTGGGGSYNEQFF
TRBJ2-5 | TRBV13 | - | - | TGTGCCAGCAGCTTAGAAGCGGAGTACCAAGAGACCCAGTACTTC | CASSLEAEYQETQYF
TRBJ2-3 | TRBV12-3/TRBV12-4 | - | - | TGTGCCAGCAATTCGAAGACTAGCAGGGGAGATACGCAGTATTTT | CASNSKTSRGDTQYF
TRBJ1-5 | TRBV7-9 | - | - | TGTGCCAGCAGCTTGAGTTACTACAGAACATATAGCAATCAGCCCCAGCATTTT | CASSLSYYRTYSNQPQHF